The clone carrying this TCR beta chain appeared once. Its ends do not fully match the called genes, so a read error is possible. The CDR3 has 13 residues. The germline gives CDR1 SQVTM, CDR2 ANQGSEA. The sample belongs to a study of tumor-infiltrating lymphocytes in primary liver carcinoma. The authors made TCR beta cDNA from around 500 ng total RNA with a constant-region primer. Three-round nested multiplex PCR performed with slightly modified ARM-PCR produced the TCR beta libraries. PCR rounds one and two used TRBV1-TRBV30 forward primers with a C-beta reverse primer for about 11 cycles each. TCRdb reanalysed the multiplex PCR reads using MiXCR and keeps one entry per CDR3 protein. The sample contains around 190,000 distinct CDR3 sequences, around 85% of which appear only once. Co-extraction of RNA and DNA was performed on roughly 17-32 mg of unsorted bulk tissue.

This TCR came from a man in his forties or fifties with primary liver carcinoma and hepatitis B virus infection. This chain joins TRBV29-1 and TRBJ2-5; D uncertain. Material for sequencing was tumor tissue from primary liver carcinoma. The CDR3 protein is CSFEVAQQEIQYF. The CDR3 DNA follows: TGCAGCTTTGAAGTCGCTCAACAAGAGATCCAGTACTTC.